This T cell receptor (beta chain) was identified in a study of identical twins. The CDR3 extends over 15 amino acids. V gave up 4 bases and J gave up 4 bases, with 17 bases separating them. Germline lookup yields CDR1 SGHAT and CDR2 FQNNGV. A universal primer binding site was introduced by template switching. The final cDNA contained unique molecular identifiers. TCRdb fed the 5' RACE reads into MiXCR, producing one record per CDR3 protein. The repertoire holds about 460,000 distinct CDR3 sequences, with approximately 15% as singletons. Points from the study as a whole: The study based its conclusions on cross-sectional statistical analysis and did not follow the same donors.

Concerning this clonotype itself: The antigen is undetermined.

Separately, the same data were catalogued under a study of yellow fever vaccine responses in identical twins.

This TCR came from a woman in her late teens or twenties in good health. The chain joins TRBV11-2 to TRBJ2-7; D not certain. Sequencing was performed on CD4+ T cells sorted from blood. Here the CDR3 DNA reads TGTGCCAGCAGCTCCGGGCCGGGTTCCCCTTACGAGCAGTACTTC. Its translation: CASSSGPGSPYEQYF.